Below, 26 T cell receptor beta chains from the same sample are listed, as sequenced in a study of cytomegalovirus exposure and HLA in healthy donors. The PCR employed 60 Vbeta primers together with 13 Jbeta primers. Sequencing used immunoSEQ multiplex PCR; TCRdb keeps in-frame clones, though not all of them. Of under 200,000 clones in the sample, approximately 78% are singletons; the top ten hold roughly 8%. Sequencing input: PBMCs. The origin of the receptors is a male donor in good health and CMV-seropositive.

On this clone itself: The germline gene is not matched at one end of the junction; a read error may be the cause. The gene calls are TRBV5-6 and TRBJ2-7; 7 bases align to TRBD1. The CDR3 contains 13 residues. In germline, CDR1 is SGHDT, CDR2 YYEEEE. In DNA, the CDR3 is TGTGCCAGCAGCTTGCGGGACAGCTCCCGGGTGTCCTTC. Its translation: CASSLRDSSRVSF.

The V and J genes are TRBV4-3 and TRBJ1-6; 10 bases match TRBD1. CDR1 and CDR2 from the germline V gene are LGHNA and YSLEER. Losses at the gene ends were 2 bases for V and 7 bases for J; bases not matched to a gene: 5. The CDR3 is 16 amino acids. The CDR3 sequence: CASSQLLGQGNSPLHF. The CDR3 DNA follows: TGCGCCAGCAGCCAACTATTGGGACAGGGGAATTCACCCCTCCACTTT.

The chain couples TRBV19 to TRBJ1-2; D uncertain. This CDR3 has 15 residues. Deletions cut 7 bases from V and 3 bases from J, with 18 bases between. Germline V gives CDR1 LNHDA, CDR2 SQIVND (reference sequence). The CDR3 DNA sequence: TGTGCCAGTATCCGGACCGGGGAGCCTCACTATGGCTACACCTTC. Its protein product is CASIRTGEPHYGYTF.

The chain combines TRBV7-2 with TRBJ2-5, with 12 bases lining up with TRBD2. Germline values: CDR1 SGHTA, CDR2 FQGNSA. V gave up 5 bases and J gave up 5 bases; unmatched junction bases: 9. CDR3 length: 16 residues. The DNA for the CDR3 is TGTGCCAGCAGCCGGAACACCGGGACTAGCGGGGAGACCCAGTACTTC. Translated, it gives CASSRNTGTSGETQYF.

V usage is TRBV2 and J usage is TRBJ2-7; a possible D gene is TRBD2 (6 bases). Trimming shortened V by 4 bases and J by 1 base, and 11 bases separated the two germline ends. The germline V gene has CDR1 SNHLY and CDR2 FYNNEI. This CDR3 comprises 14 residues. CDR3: CASSVAGGSYEQYF. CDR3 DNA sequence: TGTGCCAGCAGTGTTGCCGGGGGTTCCTACGAGCAGTACTTC.

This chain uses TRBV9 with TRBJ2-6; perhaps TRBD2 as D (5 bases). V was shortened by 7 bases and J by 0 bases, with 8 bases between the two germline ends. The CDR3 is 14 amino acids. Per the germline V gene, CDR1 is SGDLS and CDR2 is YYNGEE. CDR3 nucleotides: TGTGCCAGCGCGGGTCTCTCTGGGGCCAACGTCCTGACTTTC. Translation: CASAGLSGANVLTF.

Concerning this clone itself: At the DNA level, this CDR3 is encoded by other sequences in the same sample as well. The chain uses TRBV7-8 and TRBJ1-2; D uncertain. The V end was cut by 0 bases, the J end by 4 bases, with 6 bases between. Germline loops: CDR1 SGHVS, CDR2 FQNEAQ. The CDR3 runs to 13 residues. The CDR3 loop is CASSLASSYGYTF. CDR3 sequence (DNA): TGTGCCAGCAGCTTAGCGAGTTCCTATGGCTACACCTTC.

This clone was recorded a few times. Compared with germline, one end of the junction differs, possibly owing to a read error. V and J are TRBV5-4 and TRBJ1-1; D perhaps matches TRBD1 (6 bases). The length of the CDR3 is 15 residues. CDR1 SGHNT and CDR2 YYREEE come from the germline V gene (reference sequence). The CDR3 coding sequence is TGCGCCAGCAGCCAAGATAACGGGGGGCTGACTGAAGCTTTCTTT. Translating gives CASSQDNGGLTEAFF. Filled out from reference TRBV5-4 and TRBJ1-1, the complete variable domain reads ETGVTQSPTHLIKTRGQQVTLRCSSQSGHNTVSWYQQALGQGPQFIFQYYREEENGRGNFPPRFSGLQFPNYSSELNVNALELDDSALYLCASSQDNGGLTEAFFGQGTRLTVV.

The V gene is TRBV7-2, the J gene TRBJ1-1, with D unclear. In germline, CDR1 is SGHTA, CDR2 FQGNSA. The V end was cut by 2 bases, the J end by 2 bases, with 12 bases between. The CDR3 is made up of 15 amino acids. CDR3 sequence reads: CASSLIAAGNTEAFF. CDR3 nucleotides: TGTGCCAGCAGCTTAATCGCCGCAGGAAACACTGAAGCTTTCTTT.

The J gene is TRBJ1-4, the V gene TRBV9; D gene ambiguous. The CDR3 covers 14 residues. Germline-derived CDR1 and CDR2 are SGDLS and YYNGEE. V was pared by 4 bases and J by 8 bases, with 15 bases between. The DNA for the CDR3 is TGTGCCAGCAGCTTAACGCGGAGAAACGAAAAACTGTTTTTT. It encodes CASSLTRRNEKLFF.

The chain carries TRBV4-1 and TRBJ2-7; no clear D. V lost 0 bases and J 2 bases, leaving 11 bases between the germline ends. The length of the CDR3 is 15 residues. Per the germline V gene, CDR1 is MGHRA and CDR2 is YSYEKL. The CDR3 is CASSQDDRRTYEQYF. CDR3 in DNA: TGCGCCAGCAGCCAAGATGATCGCAGGACCTACGAGCAGTACTTC.

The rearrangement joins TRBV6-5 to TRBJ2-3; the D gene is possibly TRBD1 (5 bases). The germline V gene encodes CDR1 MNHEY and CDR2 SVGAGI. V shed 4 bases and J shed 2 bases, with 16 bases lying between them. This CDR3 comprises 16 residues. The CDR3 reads CASSSDKTSFTDTQYF. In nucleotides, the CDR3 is TGTGCCAGCAGTTCGGACAAGACATCTTTCACAGATACGCAGTATTTT.

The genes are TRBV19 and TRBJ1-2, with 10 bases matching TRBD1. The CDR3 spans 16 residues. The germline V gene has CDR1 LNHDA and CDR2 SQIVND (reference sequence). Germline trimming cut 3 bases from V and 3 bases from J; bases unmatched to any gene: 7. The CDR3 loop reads CASSMDRGRWHYGYTF. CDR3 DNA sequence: TGTGCCAGTAGTATGGACAGGGGGAGATGGCACTATGGCTACACCTTC.

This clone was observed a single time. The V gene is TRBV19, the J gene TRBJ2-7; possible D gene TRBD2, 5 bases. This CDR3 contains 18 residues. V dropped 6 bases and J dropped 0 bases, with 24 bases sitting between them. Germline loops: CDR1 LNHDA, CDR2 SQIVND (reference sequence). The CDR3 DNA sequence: TGTGCCAGTAGCATGACGGTCGTGGTGAGGGCCTCCTCCTACGAGCAGTACTTC. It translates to CASSMTVVVRASSYEQYF.

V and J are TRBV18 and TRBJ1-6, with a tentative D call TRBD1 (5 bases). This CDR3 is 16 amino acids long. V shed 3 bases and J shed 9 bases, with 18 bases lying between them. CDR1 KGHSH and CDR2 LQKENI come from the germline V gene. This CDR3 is CASSPQTARAGSPLHF. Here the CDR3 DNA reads TGTGCCAGCTCACCTCAGACAGCGCGAGCGGGTTCACCCCTCCACTTT.

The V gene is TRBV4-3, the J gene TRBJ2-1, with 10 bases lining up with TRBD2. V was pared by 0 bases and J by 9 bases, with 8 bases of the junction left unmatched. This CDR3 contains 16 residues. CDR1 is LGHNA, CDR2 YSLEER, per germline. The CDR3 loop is CASSQDVTSGKVEQFF. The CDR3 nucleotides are TGCGCCAGCAGCCAAGACGTCACTAGCGGGAAGGTTGAGCAGTTCTTC.

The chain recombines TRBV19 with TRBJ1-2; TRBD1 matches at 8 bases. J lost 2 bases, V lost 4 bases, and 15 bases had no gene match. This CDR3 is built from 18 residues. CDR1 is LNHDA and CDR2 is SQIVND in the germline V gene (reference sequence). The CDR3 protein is CASSTNRPGQEGNYGYTF. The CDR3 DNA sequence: TGTGCCAGTAGTACGAACCGCCCGGGACAGGAAGGCAACTATGGCTACACCTTC.

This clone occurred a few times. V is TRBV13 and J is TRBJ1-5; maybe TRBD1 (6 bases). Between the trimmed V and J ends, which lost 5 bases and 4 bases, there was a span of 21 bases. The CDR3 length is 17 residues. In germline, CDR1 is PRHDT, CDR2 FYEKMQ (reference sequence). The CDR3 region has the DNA TGTGCCAGCAGCCCCGTCCGGGACAAGTTTAGAAATCAGCCCCAGCATTTT. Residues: CASSPVRDKFRNQPQHF.

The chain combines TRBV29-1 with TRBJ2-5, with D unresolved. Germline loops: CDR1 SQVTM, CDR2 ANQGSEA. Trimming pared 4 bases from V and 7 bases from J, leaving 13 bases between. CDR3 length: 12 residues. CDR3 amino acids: CSVVPRAGTQYF. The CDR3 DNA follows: TGCAGCGTTGTACCGCGCGCCGGGACCCAGTACTTC.

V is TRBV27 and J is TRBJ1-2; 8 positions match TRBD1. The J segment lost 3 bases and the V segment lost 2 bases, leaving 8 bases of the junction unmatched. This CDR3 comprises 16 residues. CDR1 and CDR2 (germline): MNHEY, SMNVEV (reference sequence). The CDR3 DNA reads TGTGCCAGCAGTTTAACCTCTCAGGGGGCGGACTATGGCTACACCTTC. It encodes CASSLTSQGADYGYTF.

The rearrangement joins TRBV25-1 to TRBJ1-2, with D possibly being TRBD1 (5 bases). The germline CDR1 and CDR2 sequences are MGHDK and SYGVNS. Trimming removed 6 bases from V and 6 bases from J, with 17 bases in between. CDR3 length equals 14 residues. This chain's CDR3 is CASSEAPGTHGYTF. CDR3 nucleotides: TGTGCCAGCAGCGAGGCCCCCGGGACTCATGGCTACACCTTC.

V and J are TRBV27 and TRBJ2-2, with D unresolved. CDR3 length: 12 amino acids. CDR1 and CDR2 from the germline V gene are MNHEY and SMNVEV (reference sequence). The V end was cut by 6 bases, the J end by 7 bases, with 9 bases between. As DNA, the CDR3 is TGTGCCAGCAGCCGTCCCGGCGGGGAGCTGTTTTTT. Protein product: CASSRPGGELFF.

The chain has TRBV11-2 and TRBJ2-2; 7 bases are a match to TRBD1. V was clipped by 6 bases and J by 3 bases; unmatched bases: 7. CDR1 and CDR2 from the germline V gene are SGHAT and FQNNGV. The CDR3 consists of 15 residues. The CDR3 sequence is CASRQRQGDTGELFF. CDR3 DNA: TGTGCCAGCAGGCAGCGGCAGGGGGACACCGGGGAGCTGTTTTTT.

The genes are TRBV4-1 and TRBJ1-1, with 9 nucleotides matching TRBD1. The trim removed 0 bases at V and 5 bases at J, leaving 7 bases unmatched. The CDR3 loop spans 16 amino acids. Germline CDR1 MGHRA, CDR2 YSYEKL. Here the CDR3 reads CASSQDLGTGSTEAFF. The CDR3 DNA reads TGCGCCAGCAGCCAAGACTTAGGGACAGGGAGTACTGAAGCTTTCTTT.

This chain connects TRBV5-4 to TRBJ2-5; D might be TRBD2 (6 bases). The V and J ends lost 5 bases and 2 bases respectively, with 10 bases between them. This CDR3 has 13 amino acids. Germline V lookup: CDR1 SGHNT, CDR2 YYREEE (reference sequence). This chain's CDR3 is CASRVSGQETQYF. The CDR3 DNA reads TGTGCCAGCAGGGTGAGCGGGCAAGAGACCCAGTACTTC. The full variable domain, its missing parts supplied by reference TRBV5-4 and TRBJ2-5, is ETGVTQSPTHLIKTRGQQVTLRCSSQSGHNTVSWYQQALGQGPQFIFQYYREEENGRGNFPPRFSGLQFPNYSSELNVNALELDDSALYLCASRVSGQETQYFGPGTRLLVL.

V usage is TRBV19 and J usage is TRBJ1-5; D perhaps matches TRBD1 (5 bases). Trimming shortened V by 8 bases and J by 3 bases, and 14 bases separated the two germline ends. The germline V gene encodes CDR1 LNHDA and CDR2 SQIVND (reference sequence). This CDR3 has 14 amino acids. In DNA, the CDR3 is TGTGCCAGTTCCCCGCGGGGGACCAATCAGCCCCAGCATTTT. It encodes CASSPRGTNQPQHF.